Listed below are T cell receptor beta chains from one sample, sequenced in a study of vaccination and CD4 T cells after COVID-19. TCRdb called the PCR reads again in MiXCR, with one record for every CDR3 protein. The table lists around 20,000 distinct CDR3 sequences, 50% to 65% of them singletons, with approximately 1.2% in the top ten. Here the sequenced sample was CD4+ T cells from blood, taken after SARS-CoV-2 vaccination. The receptors were gathered from a human donor who had recovered from COVID-19. Both conserved end residues are part of each CDR3. The D gene is left open where the match is weak. The listing skips clone size in some rows; elsewhere it reads once, few, many or a size class.

>TRBV7-6|TRBJ1-4|.|.
TGTGCCAGCAGCTGGGGTCTTGGAAGTGAAAAACTGTTTTTT
CASSWGLGSEKLFF
>TRBV20-1|TRBJ1-1|.|.
TGCAGTGCCGCGGCGGGGGGAGTGAGGACTGAAGCTTTCTTT
CSAAAGGVRTEAFF
>TRBV2|TRBJ2-6|.|.
TGTGCCAGCAAAGGGAGGTCCGGGGCCAACGTCCTGACTTTC
CASKGRSGANVLTF
>TRBV6-5|TRBJ2-7|.|few
TGTGCCAGCAGTTACGTCCGGACAAACGTATACGAGCAGTACTTC
CASSYVRTNVYEQYF
>TRBV6-1|TRBJ2-1|TRBD2|.
TGTGCCAGCAGCATCACTAGCGGGACCTACAATGAGCAGTTCTTC
CASSITSGTYNEQFF
>TRBV4-1|TRBJ2-3|.|.
TGCGCCAGCAGGCGAAGGGTCGTCCCTAGCACAGATACGCAGTATTTT
CASRRRVVPSTDTQYF
>TRBV28|TRBJ1-5|.|.
TGTGCCAGCAGTTCAACTCTGACCGGATATAGCAATCAGCCCCAGCATTTT
CASSSTLTGYSNQPQHF
>TRBV20-1|TRBJ2-7|TRBD1|.
TGCAGTGCTAGATGGGCAGGGGGTGCTTACGAGCAGTACTTC
CSARWAGGAYEQYF
>TRBV19|TRBJ2-5|.|.
TGTGCCAGTAGTATCCCGGGCAGGGGCGAAGACGAGACCCAGTACTTC
CASSIPGRGEDETQYF
>TRBV20-1|TRBJ1-5|TRBD1|.
TGCAGTGCTACCCCGGGACAGGGGGCAGGACAGCCCCAGCATTTT
CSATPGQGAGQPQHF
>TRBV7-2|TRBJ2-7|.|once
TGTGCCAGCAGCTTAGAAGGGGTCTCCGGTTACGAGCAGTACTTC
CASSLEGVSGYEQYF
>TRBV4-2|TRBJ1-5|TRBD1|.
TGTGCCAGCAGCCAAGGGGACAGGGGGACTAGCAATCAGCCCCAGCATTTT
CASSQGDRGTSNQPQHF
>TRBV7-2|TRBJ2-3|.|.
TGTGCCAGCAGCCTACTGGTAGATACGCAGTATTTT
CASSLLVDTQYF
>TRBV7-8|TRBJ2-7|TRBD2|.
TGTGCCAGCAGCTTACCCCGCCGACTAGCCATTAACAGCGAGCAGTACTTC
CASSLPRRLAINSEQYF
>TRBV15|TRBJ1-4|.|.
TGTGCCACCAGCAGAGATTCCGGGGAAAAACTGTTTTTT
CATSRDSGEKLFF
>TRBV27|TRBJ2-7|.|.
TGTGCCAGCTCCTATGACAGGCGTTCCTACGAGCAGTACTTC
CASSYDRRSYEQYF
>TRBV7-2|TRBJ2-5|.|.
TGTGCCAGCAGCTCTCCCCTAAGGGGGGAGACCCAGTACTTC
CASSSPLRGETQYF
>TRBV28|TRBJ2-5|.|.
TGTGCCAGCAGCCTCGCAGGGATGGAGACCCAGTACTTC
CASSLAGMETQYF
>TRBV6-1|TRBJ1-2|.|few
TGTGCCAGCAGTGCCTCAGGATTCCCTGGCTACACCTTC
CASSASGFPGYTF
>TRBV19|TRBJ2-3|.|.
TGTGCCAGTAGTATATCCGATACGCAGTATTTT
CASSISDTQYF
>TRBV20-1|TRBJ1-1|.|.
TGCAGTGCTAGTGATCCACGGGGGGGATCTGGTTTGACTGAAGCTTTCTTT
CSASDPRGGSGLTEAFF
>TRBV20-1|TRBJ2-1|.|once
TGCAGTGCTAGCCGACTAGCAGGGGCCTACAATGAGCAGTTCTTC
CSASRLAGAYNEQFF
>TRBV6-2/TRBV6-3|TRBJ2-1|TRBD2|.
TGTGCCAGCAGGAACCGGGACTACCAATACAATGAGCAGTTCTTC
CASRNRDYQYNEQFF
>TRBV6-4|TRBJ1-2|.|.
TGTGCCAGCAGTGAGTCAGCAGCTGGGGTGGGGGCACCCTATGGCTACACCTTC
CASSESAAGVGAPYGYTF
>TRBV7-6|TRBJ2-7|TRBD2|.
TGTGCCAGCAGCCTCGGGGGGGACTACGAGCAGTACTTC
CASSLGGDYEQYF
>TRBV20-1|TRBJ2-3|TRBD1|.
TGCAGTGCTAGAGTTCCTACGGGACAGAATTTATATTTT
CSARVPTGQNLYF
>TRBV15|TRBJ2-2|TRBD2|.
TGTGCCACCAGCAGCGACTTATGGGCTAGCGGGAGGGCCTCTACCGGGGAGCTGTTTTTT
CATSSDLWASGRASTGELFF
>TRBV10-3|TRBJ2-3|TRBD2|.
TGTGCCATCAGTAGCCTAGCGGGTATCACAGATACGCAGTATTTT
CAISSLAGITDTQYF
>TRBV7-2|TRBJ2-1|.|.
TGTGCCAGCAGCTTAGCGAGCTCCTACAATGAGCAGTTCTTC
CASSLASSYNEQFF
>TRBV28|TRBJ1-5|.|.
TGTGCCAGCAGTTCCCTCGACAGGAGAAATCAGCCCCAGCATTTT
CASSSLDRRNQPQHF
>TRBV20-1|TRBJ2-5|.|.
TGCAGTGCTAGCGCCGAAGAGACCCAGTACTTC
CSASAEETQYF
>TRBV18|TRBJ1-6|.|.
TGTGCCAGCTCACCAAGGGTTCCTACTGGGTCACCCCTCCACTTT
CASSPRVPTGSPLHF
>TRBV11-3|TRBJ1-1|.|.
TGTGCCAGCAGCTTAGATGGAAGGGGCGGAAGTACTGAAGCTTTCTTT
CASSLDGRGGSTEAFF
>TRBV2|TRBJ2-4|.|.
TGTGCCAGCTCAGGAAACAGGGCAAAGGGGGAAGCCAAAAACATTCAGTACTTC
CASSGNRAKGEAKNIQYF
>TRBV27|TRBJ2-4|.|.
TGTGCCAGCAGTTTACAGCCTGAAGGCATTCAGTACTTC
CASSLQPEGIQYF
>TRBV6-1|TRBJ1-3|.|.
TGTGCCAGCAGTGCCCTGAACTCTGGAAACACCATATATTTT
CASSALNSGNTIYF
>TRBV6-5|TRBJ1-4|TRBD1|.
TGTGCCAGCAGTTTTGACAGGGCTAATGAAAAACTGTTTTTT
CASSFDRANEKLFF
>TRBV10-3|TRBJ2-3|.|.
TGTGCCGCCATGAAGACTGAGACAGATACGCAGTATTTT
CAAMKTETDTQYF
>TRBV3-1|TRBJ1-5|.|once
TGTGCCAGCAGAGGGCCAGGGAGCAATCAGCCCCAGCATTTT
CASRGPGSNQPQHF
>TRBV19|TRBJ1-2|.|.
TGTGCCAGTAGTTATACTACCGGGAGAGCTAACTATGGCTACACCTTC
CASSYTTGRANYGYTF
>TRBV20-1|TRBJ1-5|.|few
TGCAGTGCTAGAGATCAGAGGGGGGAGGATAGCAATCAGCCCCAGCATTTT
CSARDQRGEDSNQPQHF
>TRBV10-3|TRBJ2-7|TRBD2|.
TGTGCCATCAGGGGGACTAGCGGGAACTCCTACGAGCAGTACTTC
CAIRGTSGNSYEQYF
>TRBV11-3|TRBJ2-1|.|.
TGTGCCAGCAGCGCCCGAGGCGGTGAGCAGTTCTTC
CASSARGGEQFF
>TRBV20-1|TRBJ1-2|.|large
TGCAGTGCTAGAAAGGGGAGTTATGGCTACACCTTC
CSARKGSYGYTF
>TRBV28|TRBJ2-1|TRBD2|.
TGTGCCAGCAGTCCGACTAGCGGGAGGGACCACAATGAGCAGTTCTTC
CASSPTSGRDHNEQFF
>TRBV7-2|TRBJ1-1|TRBD1|few
TGTGCCAGCAGGCGGGACAGGGGTAGCACTGAAGCTTTCTTT
CASRRDRGSTEAFF
>TRBV20-1|TRBJ2-5|.|.
TGCAGTGCCACCCCCCCTACTTTGTCACAGTACTTC
CSATPPTLSQYF
>TRBV28|TRBJ2-1|TRBD2|.
TGTGCCAGCAGGGGAAGCGGGAGTCGGCAGTTCTTC
CASRGSGSRQFF
>TRBV5-1|TRBJ2-3|.|.
TGCGCCAGCAGCTTGTTACAGGGAGTCACAGATACGCAGTATTTT
CASSLLQGVTDTQYF
>TRBV3-1|TRBJ2-3|.|.
TGTGCCAGCAGCCAACGGGGGGCAGGTTCGCAGTATTTT
CASSQRGAGSQYF